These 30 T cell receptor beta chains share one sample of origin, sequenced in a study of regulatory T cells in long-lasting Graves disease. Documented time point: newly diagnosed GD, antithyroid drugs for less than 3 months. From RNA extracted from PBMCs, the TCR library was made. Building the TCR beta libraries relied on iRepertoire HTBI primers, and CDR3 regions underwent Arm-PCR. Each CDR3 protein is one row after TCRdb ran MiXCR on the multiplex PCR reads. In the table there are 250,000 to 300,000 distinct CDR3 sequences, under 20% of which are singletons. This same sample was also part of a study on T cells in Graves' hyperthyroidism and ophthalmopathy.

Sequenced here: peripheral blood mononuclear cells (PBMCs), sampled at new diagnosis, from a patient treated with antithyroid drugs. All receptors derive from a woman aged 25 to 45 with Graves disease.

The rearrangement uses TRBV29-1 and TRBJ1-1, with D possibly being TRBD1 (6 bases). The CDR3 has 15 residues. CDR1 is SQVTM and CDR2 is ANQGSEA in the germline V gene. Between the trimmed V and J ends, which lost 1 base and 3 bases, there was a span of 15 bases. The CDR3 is CSVEAWGGGYTEAFF. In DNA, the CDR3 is TGCAGCGTTGAAGCCTGGGGGGGCGGGTACACTGAAGCTTTCTTT.

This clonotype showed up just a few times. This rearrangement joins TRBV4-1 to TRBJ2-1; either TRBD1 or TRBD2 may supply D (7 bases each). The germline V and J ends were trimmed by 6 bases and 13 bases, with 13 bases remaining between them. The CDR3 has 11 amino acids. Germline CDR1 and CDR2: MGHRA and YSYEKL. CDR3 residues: CASSQGGKQFF. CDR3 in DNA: TGCGCCAGCAGTCAGGGGGGGAAACAGTTCTTC.

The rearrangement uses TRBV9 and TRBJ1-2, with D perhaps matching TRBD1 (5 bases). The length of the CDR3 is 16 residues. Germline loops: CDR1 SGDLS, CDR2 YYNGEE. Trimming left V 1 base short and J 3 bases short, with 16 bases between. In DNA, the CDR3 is TGTGCCAGCAGCGTATCCCGAGGGGCGCTTGACTATGGCTACACCTTC. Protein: CASSVSRGALDYGYTF.

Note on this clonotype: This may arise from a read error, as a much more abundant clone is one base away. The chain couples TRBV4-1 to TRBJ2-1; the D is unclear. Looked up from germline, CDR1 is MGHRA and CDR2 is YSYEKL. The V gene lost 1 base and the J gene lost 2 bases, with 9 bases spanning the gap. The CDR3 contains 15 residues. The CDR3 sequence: CASSQVGRAYNEQFF. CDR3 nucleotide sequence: TGCGCCAGCAGCCAAGTGGGAAGGGCCTACAATGAGCAGTTCTTC.

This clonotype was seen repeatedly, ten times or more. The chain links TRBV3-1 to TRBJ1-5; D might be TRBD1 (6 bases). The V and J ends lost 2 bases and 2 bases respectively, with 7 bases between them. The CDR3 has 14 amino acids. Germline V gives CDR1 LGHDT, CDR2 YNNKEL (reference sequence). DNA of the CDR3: TGTGCCAGCAGCCAATACAGGGGCAATCAGCCCCAGCATTTT. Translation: CASSQYRGNQPQHF.

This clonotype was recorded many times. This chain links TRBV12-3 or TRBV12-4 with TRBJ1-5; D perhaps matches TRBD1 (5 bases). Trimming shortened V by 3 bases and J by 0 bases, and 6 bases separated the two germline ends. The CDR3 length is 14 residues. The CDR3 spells CASSFGGSNQPQHF. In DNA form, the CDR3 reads TGTGCCAGCAGTTTTGGGGGTAGCAATCAGCCCCAGCATTTT.

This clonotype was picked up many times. The CDR3: CASSGGVGNEQFF. CDR3 coding DNA: TGCGCCAGCAGTGGAGGGGTTGGGAATGAGCAGTTCTTC. J is TRBJ2-1 and V is TRBV10-1; D may match TRBD1 or TRBD2 (5 bases each). CDR1 is WNHNN, CDR2 SYGVQD, per germline (reference sequence). V gave up 4 bases and J gave up 7 bases, with 11 bases separating them. This CDR3 has 13 residues.

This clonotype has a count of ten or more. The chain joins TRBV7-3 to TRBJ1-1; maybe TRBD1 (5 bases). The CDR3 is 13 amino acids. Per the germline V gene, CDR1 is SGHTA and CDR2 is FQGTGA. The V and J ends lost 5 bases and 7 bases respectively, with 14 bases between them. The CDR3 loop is CASSTGGLGEAFF. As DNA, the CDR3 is TGTGCCAGCAGCACCGGGGGATTGGGTGAAGCTTTCTTT.

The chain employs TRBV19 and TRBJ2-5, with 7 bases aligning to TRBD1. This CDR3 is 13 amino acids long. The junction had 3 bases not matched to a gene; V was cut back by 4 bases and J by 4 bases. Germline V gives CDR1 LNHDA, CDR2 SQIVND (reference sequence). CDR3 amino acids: CASSRDSGETQYF. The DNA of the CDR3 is TGTGCCAGTAGTAGGGACAGCGGAGAGACCCAGTACTTC.

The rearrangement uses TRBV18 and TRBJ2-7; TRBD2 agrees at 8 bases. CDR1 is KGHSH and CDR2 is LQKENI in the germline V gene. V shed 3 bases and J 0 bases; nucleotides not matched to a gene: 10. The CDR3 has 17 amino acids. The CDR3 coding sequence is TGTGCCAGCTCACCCCATTTTAGCGGGATTAGCTCCTACGAGCAGTACTTC. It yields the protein CASSPHFSGISSYEQYF.

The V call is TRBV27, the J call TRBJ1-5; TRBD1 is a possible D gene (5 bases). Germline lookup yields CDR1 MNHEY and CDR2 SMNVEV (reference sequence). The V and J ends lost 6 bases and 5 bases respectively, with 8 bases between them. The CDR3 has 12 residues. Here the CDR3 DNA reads TGTGCCAGCAGAACACAGGATCAGCCCCAGCATTTT. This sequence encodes CASRTQDQPQHF.

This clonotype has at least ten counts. The CDR3 spells CASSTNRDRGLHGYTF. The CDR3 DNA reads TGCGCCAGCAGCACAAACCGGGACAGGGGACTCCATGGCTACACCTTC. The chain has TRBV5-1 and TRBJ1-2; 10 bases are shared with TRBD1. The CDR3 sequence is 16 residues long. The germline gives CDR1 SGHRS, CDR2 YFSETQ. V trimming: 4 bases; J trimming: 6 bases; junction bases outside the gene matches: 12. Filled out from reference TRBV5-1 and TRBJ1-2, the complete variable domain reads KAGVTQTPRYLIKTRGQQVTLSCSPISGHRSVSWYQQTPGQGLQFLFEYFSETQRNKGNFPGRFSGRQFSNSRSEMNVSTLELGDSALYLCASSTNRDRGLHGYTFGSGTRLTVV.

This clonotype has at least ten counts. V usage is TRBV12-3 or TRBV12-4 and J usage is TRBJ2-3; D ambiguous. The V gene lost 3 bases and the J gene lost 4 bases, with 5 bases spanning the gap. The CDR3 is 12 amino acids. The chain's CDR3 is CASSFNPDTQYF. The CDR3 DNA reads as TGTGCCAGCAGTTTTAACCCAGATACGCAGTATTTT.

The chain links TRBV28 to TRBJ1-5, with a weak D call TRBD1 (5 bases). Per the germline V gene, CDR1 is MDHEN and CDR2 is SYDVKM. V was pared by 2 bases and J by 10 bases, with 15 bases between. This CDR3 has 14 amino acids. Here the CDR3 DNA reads TGTGCCAGCAGTTTAGTGCCAGGGAATGGACCCCAGCATTTT. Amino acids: CASSLVPGNGPQHF.

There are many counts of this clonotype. CDR3 DNA: TGTGCCAGCAGCCTTACAGGGGTTCAGCCCCAGCATTTT. Amino acid sequence: CASSLTGVQPQHF. V gene TRBV7-2 combines with J gene TRBJ1-5, with 7 bases that match TRBD1. Per the germline V gene, CDR1 is SGHTA and CDR2 is FQGNSA. CDR3 length equals 13 residues. The V and J ends lost 5 bases and 6 bases, in that order; junction bases with no gene match: 4.

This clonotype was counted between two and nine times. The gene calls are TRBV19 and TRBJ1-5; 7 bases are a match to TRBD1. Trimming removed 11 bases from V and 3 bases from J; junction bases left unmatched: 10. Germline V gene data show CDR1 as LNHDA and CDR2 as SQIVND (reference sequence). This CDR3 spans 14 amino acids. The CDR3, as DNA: TGTGCCGGAACAGGGGTGAGGAACAATCAGCCCCAGCATTTT. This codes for CAGTGVRNNQPQHF.

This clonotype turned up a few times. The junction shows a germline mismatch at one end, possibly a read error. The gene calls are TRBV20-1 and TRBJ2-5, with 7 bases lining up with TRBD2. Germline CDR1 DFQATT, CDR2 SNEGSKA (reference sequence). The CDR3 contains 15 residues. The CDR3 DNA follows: TGCAGTGCTAGATGGGGGGGGGGGGACCAAGAGACCCAGTGCTTC. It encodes CSARWGGGDQETQCF.

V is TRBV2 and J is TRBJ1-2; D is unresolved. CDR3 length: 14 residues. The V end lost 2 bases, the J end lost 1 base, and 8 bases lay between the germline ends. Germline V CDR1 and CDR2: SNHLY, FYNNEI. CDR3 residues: CASSEIGNNYGYTF. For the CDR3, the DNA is TGTGCCAGCAGTGAAATCGGCAATAACTATGGCTACACCTTC.

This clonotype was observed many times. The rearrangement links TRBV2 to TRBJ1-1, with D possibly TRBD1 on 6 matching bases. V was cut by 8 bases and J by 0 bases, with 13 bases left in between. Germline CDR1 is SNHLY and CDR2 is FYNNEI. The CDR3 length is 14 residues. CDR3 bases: TGTGCCAGCGTTCCGGGACATTTGAACACTGAAGCTTTCTTT. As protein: CASVPGHLNTEAFF.

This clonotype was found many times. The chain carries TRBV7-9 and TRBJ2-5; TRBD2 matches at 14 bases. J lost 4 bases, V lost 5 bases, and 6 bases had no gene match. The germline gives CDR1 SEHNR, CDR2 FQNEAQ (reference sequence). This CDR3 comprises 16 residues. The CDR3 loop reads CASSPRTSGGTETQYF. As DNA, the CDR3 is TGTGCCAGCAGCCCTCGGACTAGCGGGGGGACAGAGACCCAGTACTTC.

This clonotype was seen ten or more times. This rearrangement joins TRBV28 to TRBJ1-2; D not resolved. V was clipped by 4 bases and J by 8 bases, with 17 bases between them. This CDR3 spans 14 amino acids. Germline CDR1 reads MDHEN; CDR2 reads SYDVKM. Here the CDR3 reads CASSYGSSVGGYTF. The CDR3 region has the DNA TGTGCCAGCAGTTATGGGTCGTCGGTCGGAGGCTACACCTTC.

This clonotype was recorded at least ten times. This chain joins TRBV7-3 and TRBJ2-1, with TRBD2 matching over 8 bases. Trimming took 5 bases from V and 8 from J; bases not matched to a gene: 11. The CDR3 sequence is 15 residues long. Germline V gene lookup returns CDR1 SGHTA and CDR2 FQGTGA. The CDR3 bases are TGTGCCAGCAGCCCAAAGGTAGCGGGGAGACATGAGCAGTTCTTC. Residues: CASSPKVAGRHEQFF.

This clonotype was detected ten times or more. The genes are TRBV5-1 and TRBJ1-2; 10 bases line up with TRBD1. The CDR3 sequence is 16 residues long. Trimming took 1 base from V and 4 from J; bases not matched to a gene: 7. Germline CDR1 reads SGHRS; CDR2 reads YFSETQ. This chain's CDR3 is CASSLRSGTGVYGYTF. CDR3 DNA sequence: TGCGCCAGCAGCTTGCGATCCGGGACAGGGGTCTATGGCTACACCTTC.

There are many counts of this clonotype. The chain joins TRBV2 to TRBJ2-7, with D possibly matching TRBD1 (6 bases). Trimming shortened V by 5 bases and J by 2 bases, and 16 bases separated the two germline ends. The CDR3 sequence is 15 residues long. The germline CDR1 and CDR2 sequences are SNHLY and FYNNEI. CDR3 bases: TGTGCCAGCAGTTATAGGGACACCGGACCCTACGAGCAGTACTTC. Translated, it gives CASSYRDTGPYEQYF.

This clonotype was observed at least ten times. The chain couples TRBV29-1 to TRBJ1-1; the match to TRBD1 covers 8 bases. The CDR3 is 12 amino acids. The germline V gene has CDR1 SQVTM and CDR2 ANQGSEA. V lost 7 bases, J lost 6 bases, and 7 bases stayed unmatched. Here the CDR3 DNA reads TGCAGCGGAACGACAGGGGTAGCTGAAGCTTTCTTT. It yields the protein CSGTTGVAEAFF.

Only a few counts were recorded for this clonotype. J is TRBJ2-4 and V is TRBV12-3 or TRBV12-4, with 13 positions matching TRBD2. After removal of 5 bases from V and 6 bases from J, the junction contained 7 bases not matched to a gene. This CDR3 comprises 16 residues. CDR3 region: CASSPLGLAGSNIQYF. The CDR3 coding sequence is TGTGCCAGCAGTCCCCTGGGACTAGCGGGGTCAAACATTCAGTACTTC.

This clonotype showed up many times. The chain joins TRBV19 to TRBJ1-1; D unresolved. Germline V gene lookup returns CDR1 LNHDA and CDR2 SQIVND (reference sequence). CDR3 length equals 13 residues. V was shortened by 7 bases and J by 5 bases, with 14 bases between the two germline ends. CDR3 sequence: CASTPDRATEAFF. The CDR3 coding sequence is TGTGCCAGTACCCCCGACCGCGCTACTGAAGCTTTCTTT.

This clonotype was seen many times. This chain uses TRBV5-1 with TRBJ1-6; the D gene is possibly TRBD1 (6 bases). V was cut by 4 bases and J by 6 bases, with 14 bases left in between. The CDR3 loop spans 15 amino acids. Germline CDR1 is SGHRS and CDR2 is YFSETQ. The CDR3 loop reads CASSLGTRSNSPLHF. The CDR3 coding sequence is TGCGCCAGCAGCCTCGGGACACGTAGTAATTCACCCCTCCACTTT. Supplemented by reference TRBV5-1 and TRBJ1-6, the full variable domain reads KAGVTQTPRYLIKTRGQQVTLSCSPISGHRSVSWYQQTPGQGLQFLFEYFSETQRNKGNFPGRFSGRQFSNSRSEMNVSTLELGDSALYLCASSLGTRSNSPLHFGNGTRLTVT.

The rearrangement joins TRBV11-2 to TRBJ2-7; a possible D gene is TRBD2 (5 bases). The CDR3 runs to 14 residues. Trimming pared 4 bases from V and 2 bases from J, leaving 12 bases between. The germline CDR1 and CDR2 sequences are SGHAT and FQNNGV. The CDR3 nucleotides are TGTGCCAGCAGCTCTCTTTCGGGAACCTACGAGCAGTACTTC. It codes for CASSSLSGTYEQYF. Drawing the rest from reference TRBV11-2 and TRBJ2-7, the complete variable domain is EAGVAQSPRYKIIEKRQSVAFWCNPISGHATLYWYQQILGQGPKLLIQFQNNGVVDDSQLPKDRFSAERLKGVDSTLKIQPAKLEDSAVYLCASSSLSGTYEQYFGPGTRLTVT.

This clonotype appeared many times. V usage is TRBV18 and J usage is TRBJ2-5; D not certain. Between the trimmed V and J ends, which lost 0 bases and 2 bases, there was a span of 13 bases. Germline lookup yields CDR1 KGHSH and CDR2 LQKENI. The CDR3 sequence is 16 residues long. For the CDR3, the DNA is TGTGCCAGCTCACCACCCGTTACGGCAGCTCAAGAGACCCAGTACTTC. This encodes CASSPPVTAAQETQYF.